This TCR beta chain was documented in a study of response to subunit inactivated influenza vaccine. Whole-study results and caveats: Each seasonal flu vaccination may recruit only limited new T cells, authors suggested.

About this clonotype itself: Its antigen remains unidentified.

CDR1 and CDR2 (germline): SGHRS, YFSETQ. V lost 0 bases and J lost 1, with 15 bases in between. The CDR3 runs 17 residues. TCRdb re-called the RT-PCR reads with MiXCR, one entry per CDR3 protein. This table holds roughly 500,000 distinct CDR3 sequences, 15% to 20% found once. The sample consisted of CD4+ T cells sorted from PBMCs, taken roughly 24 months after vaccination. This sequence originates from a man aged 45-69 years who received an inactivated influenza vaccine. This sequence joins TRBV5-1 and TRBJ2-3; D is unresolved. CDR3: CASSLDPLAGGTDTQYF. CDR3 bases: TGCGCCAGCAGCTTGGACCCCTTAGCTGGAGGCACAGATACGCAGTATTTT.